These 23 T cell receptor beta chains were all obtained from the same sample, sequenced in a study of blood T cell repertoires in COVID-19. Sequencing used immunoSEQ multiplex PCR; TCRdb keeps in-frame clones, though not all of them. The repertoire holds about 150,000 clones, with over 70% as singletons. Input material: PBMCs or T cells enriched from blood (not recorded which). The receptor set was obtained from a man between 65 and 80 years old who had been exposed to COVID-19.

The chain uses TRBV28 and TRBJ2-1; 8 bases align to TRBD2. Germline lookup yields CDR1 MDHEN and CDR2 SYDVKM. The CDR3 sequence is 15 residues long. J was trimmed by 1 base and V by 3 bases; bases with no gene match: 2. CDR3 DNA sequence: TGTGCCAGCAGTTTCGGGGGGGCTTCCTACAATGAGCAGTTCTTC. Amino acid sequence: CASSFGGASYNEQFF.

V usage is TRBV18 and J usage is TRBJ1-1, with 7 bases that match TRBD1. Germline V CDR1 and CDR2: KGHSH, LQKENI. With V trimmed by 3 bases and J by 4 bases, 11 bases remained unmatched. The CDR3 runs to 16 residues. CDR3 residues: CASSPNVLTGATEAFF. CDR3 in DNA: TGTGCCAGCTCACCCAACGTGCTCACAGGGGCCACTGAAGCTTTCTTT.

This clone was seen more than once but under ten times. Written as DNA, the CDR3 is TGTGCCAGCAGCCAAGAAGTCTCCGGGAGCGAGCAGTACTTC. Translating it yields CASSQEVSGSEQYF. This chain links TRBV14 with TRBJ2-7, with a weak D call TRBD2 (6 bases). This CDR3 spans 14 amino acids. V dropped 0 bases and J dropped 6 bases, with 12 bases sitting between them. Germline assignment: CDR1 SGHDN and CDR2 FVKESK.

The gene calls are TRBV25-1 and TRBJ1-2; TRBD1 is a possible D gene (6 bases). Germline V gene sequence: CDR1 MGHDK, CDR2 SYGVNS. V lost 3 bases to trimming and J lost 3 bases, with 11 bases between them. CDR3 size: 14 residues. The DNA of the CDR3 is TGTGCCAGCAGTGAGGGGGCAGGCGACTATGGCTACACCTTC. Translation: CASSEGAGDYGYTF.

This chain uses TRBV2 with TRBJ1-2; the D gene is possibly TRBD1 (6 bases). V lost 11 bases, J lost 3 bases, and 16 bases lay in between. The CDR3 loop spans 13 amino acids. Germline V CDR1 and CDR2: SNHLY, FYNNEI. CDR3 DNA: TGTGCCGGAAGACTGACAGGTGACTATGGCTACACCTTC. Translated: CAGRLTGDYGYTF.

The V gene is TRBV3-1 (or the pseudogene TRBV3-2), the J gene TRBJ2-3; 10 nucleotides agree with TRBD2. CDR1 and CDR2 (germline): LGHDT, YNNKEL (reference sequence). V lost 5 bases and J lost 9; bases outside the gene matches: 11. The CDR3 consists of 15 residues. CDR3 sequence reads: CASSAPSGGVRTQYF. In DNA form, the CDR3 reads TGTGCCAGCAGCGCCCCTAGCGGGGGCGTGAGGACGCAGTATTTT.

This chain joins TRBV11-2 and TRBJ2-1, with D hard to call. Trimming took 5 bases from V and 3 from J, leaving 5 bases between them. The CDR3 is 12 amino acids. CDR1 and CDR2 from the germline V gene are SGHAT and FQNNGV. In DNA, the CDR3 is TGTGCCAGCAGCCGACTCTACAATGAGCAGTTCTTC. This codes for CASSRLYNEQFF.

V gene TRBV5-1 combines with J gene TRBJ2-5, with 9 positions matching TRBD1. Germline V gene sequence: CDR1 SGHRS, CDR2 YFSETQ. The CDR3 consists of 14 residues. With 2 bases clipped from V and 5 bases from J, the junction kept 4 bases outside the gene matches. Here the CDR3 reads CASSLQGARETQYF. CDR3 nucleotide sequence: TGCGCCAGCAGCTTACAGGGGGCGCGGGAGACCCAGTACTTC.

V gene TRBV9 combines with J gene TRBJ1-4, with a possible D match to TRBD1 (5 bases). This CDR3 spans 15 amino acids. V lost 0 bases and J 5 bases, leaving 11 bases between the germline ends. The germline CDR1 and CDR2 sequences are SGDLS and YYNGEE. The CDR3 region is CASSVATTANEKLFF. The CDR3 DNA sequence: TGTGCCAGCAGCGTAGCTACGACAGCGAATGAAAAACTGTTTTTT.

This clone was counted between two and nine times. The CDR3 protein is CASTGGGNTGELFF. Here the CDR3 DNA reads TGCGCCAGCACAGGCGGGGGTAACACCGGGGAGCTGTTTTTT. The chain is built from TRBV4-1 and TRBJ2-2; 7 bases match TRBD2. The CDR3 loop spans 14 amino acids. V shed 7 bases and J 2 bases; nucleotides not matched to a gene: 4. Germline assignment: CDR1 MGHRA and CDR2 YSYEKL.

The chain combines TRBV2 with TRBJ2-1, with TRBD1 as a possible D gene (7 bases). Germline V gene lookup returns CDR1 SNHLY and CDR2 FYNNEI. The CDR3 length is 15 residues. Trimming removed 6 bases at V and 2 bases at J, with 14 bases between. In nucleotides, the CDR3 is TGTGCCAGCAGCCTAGGGGGCGGGACCTACAATGAGCAGTTCTTC. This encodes CASSLGGGTYNEQFF.

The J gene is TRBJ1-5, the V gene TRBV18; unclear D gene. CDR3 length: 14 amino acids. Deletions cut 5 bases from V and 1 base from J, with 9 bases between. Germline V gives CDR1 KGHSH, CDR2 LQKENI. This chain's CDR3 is CASSGEKSNQPQHF. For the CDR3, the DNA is TGTGCCAGCTCAGGGGAGAAGAGCAATCAGCCCCAGCATTTT.

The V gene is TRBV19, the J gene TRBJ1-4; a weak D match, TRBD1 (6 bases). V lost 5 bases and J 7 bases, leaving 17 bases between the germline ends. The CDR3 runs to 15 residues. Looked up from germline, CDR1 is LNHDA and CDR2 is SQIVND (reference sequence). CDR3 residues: CASSYTGTSGEKLFF. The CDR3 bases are TGTGCCAGTAGTTATACAGGGACCTCAGGTGAAAAACTGTTTTTT. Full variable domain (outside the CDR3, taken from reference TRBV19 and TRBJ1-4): DGGITQSPKYLFRKEGQNVTLSCEQNLNHDAMYWYRQDPGQGLRLIYYSQIVNDFQKGDIAEGYSVSREKKESFPLTVTSAQKNPTAFYLCASSYTGTSGEKLFFGSGTQLSVL.

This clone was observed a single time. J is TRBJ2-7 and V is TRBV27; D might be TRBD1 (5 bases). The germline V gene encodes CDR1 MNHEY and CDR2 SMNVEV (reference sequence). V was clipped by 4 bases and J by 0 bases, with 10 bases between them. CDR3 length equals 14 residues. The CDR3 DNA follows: TGTGCCAGCAGTTCCCACAGGAACTCCTACGAGCAGTACTTC. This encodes CASSSHRNSYEQYF.

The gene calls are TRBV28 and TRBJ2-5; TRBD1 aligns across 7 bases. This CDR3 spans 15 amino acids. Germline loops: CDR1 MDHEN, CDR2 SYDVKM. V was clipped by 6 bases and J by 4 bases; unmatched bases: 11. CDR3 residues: CASSRGGRLVETQYF. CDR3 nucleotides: TGTGCCAGCAGCCGAGGGGGCCGGTTGGTAGAGACCCAGTACTTC.

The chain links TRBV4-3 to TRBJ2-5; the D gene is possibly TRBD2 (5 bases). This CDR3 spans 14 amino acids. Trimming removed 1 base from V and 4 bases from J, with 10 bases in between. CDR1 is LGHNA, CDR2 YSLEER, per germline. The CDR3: CASSQGAGGETQYF. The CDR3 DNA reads TGCGCCAGCAGCCAAGGGGCGGGTGGAGAGACCCAGTACTTC.

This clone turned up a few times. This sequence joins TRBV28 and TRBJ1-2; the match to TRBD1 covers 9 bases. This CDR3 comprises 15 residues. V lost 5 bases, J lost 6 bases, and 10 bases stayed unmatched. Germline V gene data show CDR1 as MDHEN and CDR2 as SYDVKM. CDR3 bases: TGTGCCAGCAGTCAGACAGGGGGTTCGAGCAATGGCTACACCTTC. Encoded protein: CASSQTGGSSNGYTF.

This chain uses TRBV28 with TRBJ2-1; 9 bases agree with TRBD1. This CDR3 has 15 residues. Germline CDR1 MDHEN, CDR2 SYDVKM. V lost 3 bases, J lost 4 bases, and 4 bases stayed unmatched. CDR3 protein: CASSFPGQGYNEQFF. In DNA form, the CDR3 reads TGTGCCAGCAGTTTCCCGGGACAGGGATACAATGAGCAGTTCTTC.

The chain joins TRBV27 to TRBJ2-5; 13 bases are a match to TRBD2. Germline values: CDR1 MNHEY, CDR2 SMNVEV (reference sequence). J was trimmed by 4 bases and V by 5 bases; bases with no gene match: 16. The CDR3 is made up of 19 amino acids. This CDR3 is CASSRYSGTSGTRAETQYF. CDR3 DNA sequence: TGTGCCAGCAGTCGTTATTCCGGGACTAGCGGGACCAGGGCAGAGACCCAGTACTTC.

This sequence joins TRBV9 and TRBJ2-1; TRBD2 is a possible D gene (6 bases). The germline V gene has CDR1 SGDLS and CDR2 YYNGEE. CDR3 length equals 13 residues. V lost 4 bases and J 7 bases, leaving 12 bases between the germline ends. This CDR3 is CASSPRLGNEQFF. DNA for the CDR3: TGTGCCAGCAGCCCCCGACTAGGGAATGAGCAGTTCTTC. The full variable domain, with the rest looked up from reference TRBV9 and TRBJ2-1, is DSGVTQTPKHLITATGQRVTLRCSPRSGDLSVYWYQQSLDQGLQFLIQYYNGEERAKGNILERFSAQQFPDLHSELNLSSLELGDSALYFCASSPRLGNEQFFGPGTRLTVL.

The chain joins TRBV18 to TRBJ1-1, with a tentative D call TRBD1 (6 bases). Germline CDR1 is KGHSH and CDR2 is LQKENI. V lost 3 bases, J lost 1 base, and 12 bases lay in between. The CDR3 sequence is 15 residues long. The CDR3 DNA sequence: TGTGCCAGCTCACCGCGGGGGGCAGCGAACACTGAAGCTTTCTTT. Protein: CASSPRGAANTEAFF.

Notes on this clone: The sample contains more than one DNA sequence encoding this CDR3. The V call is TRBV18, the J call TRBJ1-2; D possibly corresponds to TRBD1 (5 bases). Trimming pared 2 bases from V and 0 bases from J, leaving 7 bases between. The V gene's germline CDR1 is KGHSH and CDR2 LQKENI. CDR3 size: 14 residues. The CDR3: CASSPTGSNYGYTF. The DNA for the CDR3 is TGTGCCAGCTCACCAACAGGATCTAACTATGGCTACACCTTC.

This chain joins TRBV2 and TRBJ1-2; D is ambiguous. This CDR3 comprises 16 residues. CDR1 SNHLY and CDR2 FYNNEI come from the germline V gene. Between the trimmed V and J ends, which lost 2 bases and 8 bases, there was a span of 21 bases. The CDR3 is CASSEYVSNWAGGYTF. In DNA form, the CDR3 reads TGTGCCAGCAGTGAATATGTTTCCAATTGGGCGGGCGGCTACACCTTC.